A single sample is the source of the 24 T cell receptor beta chains below, sequenced in a study of T cells in women clearing cervical HPV infection. TCRdb's copy holds only in-frame clones and misses some; the assay was immunoSEQ multiplex PCR. Its table lists tens of thousands of clones. The sample comprised blood buffy coat. The receptors originated from a woman between 18 and 69 years old with a cervical HPV16 infection that either progressed to CIN3+ or cleared (not recorded which).

Regarding this clone: The read terminates 3 residues before the CDR3 end, so the remaining end is supplied by the germline J gene. The chain employs TRBV2 and TRBJ2-3, with 8 nucleotides matching TRBD1. The CDR3 has 14 amino acids. Per the germline V gene, CDR1 is SNHLY and CDR2 is FYNNEI. The CDR3 sequence is CASTDRGRGETQYF. The sequenced part of the CDR3 DNA is TGTGCCAGCACTGACAGGGGTAGGGGAGAGACG.

A remark on this clone: The sequence runs out 3 residues before the end of the CDR3; the remainder is reconstructed from the germline J gene. This chain links TRBV19 with TRBJ1-4; 7 bases align to TRBD1. The length of the CDR3 is 13 residues. Germline CDR1 LNHDA, CDR2 SQIVND (reference sequence). V trimming: 9 bases; J trimming: 8 bases; junction bases outside the gene matches: 9. The CDR3 DNA, read in part, is TGTGCCAGCAAGGGACAGTTCTTAGAAAAA. This translates into CASKGQFLEK. The complete CDR3 protein is CASKGQFLEKLFF.

Remarks on this clone: The CDR3 extends 3 residues past the end of the read, so its final part is completed from the germline J gene. The chain uses TRBV7-2 and TRBJ2-7, with TRBD1 identical over 8 bases. The germline V gene has CDR1 SGHTA and CDR2 FQGNSA. The junction had 5 bases not matched to a gene; V was cut back by 5 bases and J by 2 bases. CDR3 length equals 14 residues. The sequenced CDR3 bases are TGTGCCAGCAGCAAGTACAGGGGGGCCTACGAG. This codes for CASSKYRGAYE. The CDR3 as a whole reads CASSKYRGAYEQYF.

As for this clone: Read coverage stops 3 residues before the CDR3 terminus; the germline J gene supplies the remainder. The V gene is TRBV6-4, the J gene TRBJ2-3, with TRBD1 matching over 9 bases. Germline CDR1 and CDR2: MRHNA and SNTAGT. Trimming took 6 bases from V and 2 from J; bases not matched to a gene: 6. There are 15 residues in the CDR3. The CDR3 DNA, read in part, is TGTGCCAGCAGCCCACAGGGGGCACACACAGATACG. Encoded protein: CASSPQGAHTDT. The full CDR3 reads CASSPQGAHTDTQYF.

Worth noting for this clone: The read comes to an end 3 residues before the CDR3 does, leaving the germline J gene to fill in the end. The chain uses TRBV2 and TRBJ2-7, with 13 bases aligning to TRBD2. Germline lookup yields CDR1 SNHLY and CDR2 FYNNEI. The CDR3 totals 17 residues. V lost 1 base, J lost 4 bases, and 7 bases stayed unmatched. CDR3 DNA (partial): TGTGCCAGCAGTGAAGACAGGACTAGCGGGAGTCTATACGAG. This translates into CASSEDRTSGSLYE. In full, the CDR3 reads CASSEDRTSGSLYEQYF.

About this clone: The junction shows a germline mismatch at one end, possibly a read error. The CDR3 goes on 3 residues after the read ends, and that part is filled in from the germline J gene. The J gene is TRBJ2-3, the V gene TRBV2; TRBD2 might be the D (6 bases). The CDR3 sequence is 15 residues long. Germline CDR1 is SNHLY and CDR2 is FYNNEI. CDR3 DNA (partial): TGTGCCAGCAGGGAAGAGGGGACTAGCACAGATACG. Its translation: CASREEGTSTDT. The full-length CDR3 reads as CASREEGTSTDTQYF.

This clone is labeled medium-sized based on frequency. Read sequence stops 3 residues before the CDR3 end, and the germline J gene provides the missing end. V and J are TRBV18 and TRBJ2-4, with no clear D. V gave up 3 bases and J gave up 6 bases, with 15 bases separating them. This CDR3 spans 15 amino acids. Looked up from germline, CDR1 is KGHSH and CDR2 is LQKENI. The CDR3 is CASSPTHHKLNIQYF. The DNA read from the CDR3 is TGTGCCAGCTCACCGACTCATCACAAATTAAACATT.

Comments on this clone: The sequenced fragment ends 3 residues before the CDR3 boundary, so the rest is inferred from the germline J gene. This sequence joins TRBV29-1 and TRBJ1-2; 7 nucleotides align to TRBD1. The germline V gene encodes CDR1 SQVTM and CDR2 ANQGSEA. Germline trimming cut 7 bases from V and 7 bases from J; bases unmatched to any gene: 6. This CDR3 contains 11 residues. The CDR3 loop is CSAARGVGYTF. Incomplete CDR3 DNA: TGCAGCGCCGCCAGGGGGGTTGGC.

Comments on this clone: The missing CDR3 end, 3 residues past where the read stops, is filled in from the germline J gene. The gene calls are TRBV29-1 and TRBJ2-7; a possible D gene is TRBD1 (6 bases). This CDR3 region has 14 residues. Trimming left V 5 bases short and J 0 bases short, with 14 bases between. The germline CDR1 and CDR2 sequences are SQVTM and ANQGSEA. The CDR3 here is CSVYKGVSSYEQYF. The CDR3 DNA, read in part, is TGCAGCGTTTATAAGGGGGTCTCCTCCTACGAG.

Note on this clone: Read sequence stops 3 residues before the CDR3 end, and the germline J gene provides the missing end. The chain recombines TRBV7-9 with TRBJ2-7, with D unresolved. The CDR3 has 14 amino acids. Trimming stripped 1 base from V and 3 bases from J, with 10 bases between. Germline V CDR1 and CDR2: SEHNR, FQNEAQ (reference sequence). The DNA read from the CDR3 is TGTGCCAGCAGCTTAGAGGTAGGGCACTACGAG. It yields the protein CASSLEVGHYE. The whole CDR3 sequence reads CASSLEVGHYEQYF. Using reference TRBV7-9 and TRBJ2-7 for the parts outside the CDR3, the full variable domain is DTGVSQNPRHKITKRGQNVTFRCDPISEHNRLYWYRQTLGQGPEFLTYFQNEAQLEKSRLLSDRFSAERPKGSFSTLEIQRTEQGDSAMYLCASSLEVGHYEQYFGPGTRLTVT.

About this clone: The CDR3 extends 3 residues past the end of the read, so its final part is completed from the germline J gene. The chain combines TRBV9 with TRBJ2-1, with TRBD2 identical over 7 bases. CDR1 is SGDLS, CDR2 YYNGEE, per germline. The CDR3 consists of 16 residues. J gave up 0 bases and V 4 bases, and 7 bases lay outside the gene matches. CDR3 DNA, as far as it was read: TGTGCCAGCAGCCCGCGACTAGCCAGCTCCTACAATGAG. Encoded protein: CASSPRLASSYNE. The entire CDR3 protein reads CASSPRLASSYNEQFF.

About this clone: With the read ending 3 residues before the CDR3 end, the germline J gene is used to fill in that end. This chain uses TRBV6-2 or TRBV6-3 with TRBJ2-7; 9 nucleotides agree with TRBD2. The CDR3 has 16 residues. V lost 2 bases to trimming and J lost 0 bases; unmatched junction nucleotides: 5. Germline V lookup: CDR1 MNHEY, CDR2 SVGEGT. CDR3 bases read: TGTGCCAGCAGTTACCTAAGCGGGAGGAGCTCCTACGAG. This encodes CASSYLSGRSSYE. The complete CDR3 protein is CASSYLSGRSSYEQYF.

Note on this clone: The CDR3 end falls 3 residues outside the read, so it is completed with the germline J gene. The chain employs TRBV7-6 and TRBJ2-1, with D possibly TRBD2 on 6 matching bases. Germline assignment: CDR1 SGHVS and CDR2 FNYEAQ. With 2 bases removed from V and 8 bases from J, the gap between germline ends came to 22 bases. The CDR3 sequence is 17 residues long. Incomplete CDR3 DNA: TGTGCCAGCAGCTTACTAGATAGCGGACCCACAGGACATGAG. It yields the protein CASSLLDSGPTGHE. The entire CDR3 protein is CASSLLDSGPTGHEQFF.

Regarding this clone: The read is 3 residues too short to cover the CDR3 end, so that end is filled in from the germline J gene. The chain carries TRBV7-9 and TRBJ1-2; D perhaps matches TRBD1 (5 bases). The CDR3 loop spans 11 amino acids. From germline, CDR1 is SEHNR and CDR2 FQNEAQ (reference sequence). The sequenced CDR3 bases are TGTGCCAGCAGCCCGGGACTGGGC. Translated: CASSPGLG. In full, the CDR3 is CASSPGLGYTF.

On this clone: The CDR3 is cut off 3 residues early in the read; its end comes from the germline J gene. The chain is built from TRBV2 and TRBJ2-3; D is unclear. The CDR3 covers 14 residues. The germline V gene encodes CDR1 SNHLY and CDR2 FYNNEI. With 4 bases removed from V and 2 bases from J, the gap between germline ends came to 10 bases. The CDR3 sequence: CASSGRLATDTQYF. CDR3 DNA (partial): TGTGCCAGCAGTGGAAGGCTCGCCACAGATACG.

With regard to this clone: The read is 3 residues too short to cover the CDR3 end, so that end is filled in from the germline J gene. The chain has TRBV5-4 and TRBJ1-2; tentatively, D is TRBD1 (6 bases). CDR3 length: 13 amino acids. Germline V CDR1 and CDR2: SGHNT, YYREEE (reference sequence). The germline V and J ends were trimmed by 4 bases and 4 bases, with 11 bases remaining between them. The DNA read from the CDR3 is TGTGCCAGCAGCCAACAGGGAGCCTATGGC. Protein sequence: CASSQQGAYG. The entire CDR3 sequence reads CASSQQGAYGYTF.

Concerning this clone itself: Read data end 3 residues before the CDR3 end; the end is taken from the germline J gene. J is TRBJ2-3 and V is TRBV6-2 or TRBV6-3, with D tentatively TRBD1 (6 bases). In germline, CDR1 is MNHEY, CDR2 SVGEGT. V dropped 5 bases and J dropped 2 bases, with 8 bases sitting between them. The CDR3 sequence is 13 residues long. CDR3 region: CASSPGDTDTQYF. The DNA read from the CDR3 is TGTGCCAGCAGTCCAGGGGACACAGATACG.

On this clone itself: The sequenced fragment ends 3 residues before the CDR3 boundary, so the rest is inferred from the germline J gene. The chain has TRBV30 and TRBJ1-2; TRBD1 matches at 8 bases. The CDR3 runs 14 residues. CDR1 GTSNPN and CDR2 SVGIG come from the germline V gene (reference sequence). Partial CDR3 DNA: TGTGCCTGGAGTGTAACAGGGGGGATCTACGAC. Translating gives CAWSVTGGIYD. The entire CDR3 is CAWSVTGGIYDYTF.

As for this clone: The CDR3 end is not reached by the read, which stops 3 residues before it; the germline J gene fills it in. The V call is TRBV29-1, the J call TRBJ2-3; D may be TRBD1 or TRBD2 (5 bases each). The CDR3 contains 11 residues. Germline values: CDR1 SQVTM, CDR2 ANQGSEA. Trimming shortened V by 4 bases and J by 6 bases, and 8 bases separated the two germline ends. CDR3 DNA (partial): TGCAGCGTTGGAGGGGCCGATACG. It is translated as CSVGGADT. The full CDR3 sequence reads CSVGGADTQYF.

The CDR3 here is CASSGTSGSTDTQYF. The CDR3 DNA, read in part, is TGTGCCAGTAGTGGGACTAGCGGGAGCACAGATACG. The rearrangement joins TRBV19 to TRBJ2-3; 12 bases map to TRBD2. Sequencing ends 3 residues short of the CDR3 end; the germline J gene provides the rest. The CDR3 is made up of 15 amino acids. Germline CDR1 and CDR2: LNHDA and SQIVND (reference sequence). With 5 bases clipped from V and 0 bases from J, the junction kept 0 bases outside the gene matches.

About this clone itself: The read halts 3 residues ahead of the CDR3 end, with the missing end drawn from the germline J gene. The rearrangement links TRBV28 to TRBJ2-4, with D perhaps matching TRBD2 (6 bases). Trimming cost V 2 bases and J 8 bases, with 16 bases left between them. Germline V gene sequence: CDR1 MDHEN, CDR2 SYDVKM. The CDR3 length is 15 residues. This CDR3 reads CASSLTSTGVDIQYF. CDR3 DNA (partial): TGTGCCAGCAGTTTAACTTCAACGGGGGTGGACATT.

The CDR3 here is CASSEVWSGYEQYF. The CDR3 DNA, read in part, is TGCGCCAGCAGTGAGGTCTGGTCGGGTTACGAG. The chain joins TRBV10-1 to TRBJ2-7; D is unclear. The CDR3 is cut off 3 residues early in the read; its end comes from the germline J gene. Germline V lookup: CDR1 WNHNN, CDR2 SYGVQD (reference sequence). There are 14 residues in the CDR3. The V gene lost 2 bases and the J gene lost 4 bases, with 12 bases spanning the gap.

Points on this clone: The DNA ends 3 residues before the CDR3 does, and the rest of the CDR3 is filled in from the germline J gene. Different DNA sequences within this sample yield the same CDR3. V is TRBV18 and J is TRBJ2-1; a weak D match, TRBD1 (7 bases). CDR3 length: 18 amino acids. V dropped 6 bases and J dropped 4 bases, with 25 bases sitting between them. Germline values: CDR1 KGHSH, CDR2 LQKENI. CDR3 DNA (partial): TGTGCCAGCTCCCCCCCGGCGGGACAGATAATAAGATACAATGAG. It translates to CASSPPAGQIIRYNE. The complete CDR3 reads CASSPPAGQIIRYNEQFF.

A word on this clone: The read finishes 3 residues shy of the CDR3 end, and the germline J gene is used to complete it. V gene TRBV20-1 combines with J gene TRBJ2-2, with TRBD2 matching 10 bases. Unmatched junction bases numbered 7, after V lost 3 bases and J lost 0 bases. Germline loops: CDR1 DFQATT, CDR2 SNEGSKA (reference sequence). The CDR3 is 17 residues long. Here the CDR3 reads CSARAQTSGANTGELFF. CDR3 DNA (partial): TGCAGTGCTAGGGCTCAAACTAGCGGGGCGAACACCGGGGAG.